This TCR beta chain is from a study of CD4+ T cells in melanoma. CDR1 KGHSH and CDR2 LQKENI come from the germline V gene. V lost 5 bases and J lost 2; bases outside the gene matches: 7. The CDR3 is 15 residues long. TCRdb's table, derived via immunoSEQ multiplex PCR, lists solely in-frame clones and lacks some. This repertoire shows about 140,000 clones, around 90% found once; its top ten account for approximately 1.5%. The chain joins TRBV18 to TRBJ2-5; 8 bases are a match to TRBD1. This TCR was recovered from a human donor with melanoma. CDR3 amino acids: CASSSRTGLQETQYF. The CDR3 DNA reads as TGTGCCAGCTCATCACGGACAGGGCTACAAGAGACCCAGTACTTC. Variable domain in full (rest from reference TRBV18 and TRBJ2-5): NAGVMQNPRHLVRRRGQEARLRCSPMKGHSHVYWYRQLPEEGLKFMVYLQKENIIDESGMPKERFSAEFPKEGPSILRIQQVVRGDSAAYFCASSSRTGLQETQYFGPGTRLLVL.